The present T cell receptor beta chain was sequenced within a study of cytomegalovirus exposure and HLA in healthy donors (dated by TCRdb to 2017 to 2019). About the full investigation: According to an earlier analysis of a few hundred of the donors, 200 million or so T cells yielded over 100 million unique TCR beta sequences and about 300 Gb of sequence data. Of the roughly 400 genotyped donors, 81% fell in the genetic ancestry cluster associated with self-reported Caucasian donors. Donor age, sex, ethnicity and CMV serostatus were collected together with the repertoire data. To study patterns of TCR occurrence, a later analysis re-analyzed previously published TCR beta repertoires from hundreds of donors and added high-resolution HLA genotyping. Because of strong linkage in the cohort, five DR-DQ haplotypes were treated as single units for association and clustering. In addition to the first cohort of around 670 subjects, a separate validation cohort of 120 different subjects was used. On average, over 200,000 unique TCR beta nucleotide sequences were sequenced per donor among some 430 genotyped donors of the cohort, with 15% to 20% of those sequences being non-productive. Genome-wide SNP genotypes for about 65% of the roughly 670 donors were used in a later genetic analysis, which treated that subset as a discovery cohort. Using immunosequencing, the study profiled T cell repertoires from 666 subjects and related those repertoires to cytomegalovirus serostatus. High-throughput TCR immunosequencing, statistical association of individual TCRs with disease status, and machine learning were combined to predict cytomegalovirus infection status. Rather than drawing on any new phenotypic data, the later analysis identified candidate immune exposures from TCR beta sequences and the way those sequences occurred across donors. The study aimed to test whether signatures of past pathogen exposure could be identified by cataloging public T cell receptors. An early release covering 500 to 750 HLA-typed donors comprised around 300 gigabases of sequencing data and some 79 million unique TCR sequences. The number of typed donors differed by locus: 629-630 for A, B, C, DRB1 and DQB1; approximately 540 for DQA1; some 590 for DPA1; and roughly 470 for DPB1. Class I and class II HLA loci were covered by the typing at four-digit resolution. In an earlier analysis of around 540 of the donors, high-throughput TCR beta sequencing was used to judge whether each TCR beta V gene segment behaved as functional or pseudogenic. Every repertoire in the discovery cohort had been generated on one and the same sequencing platform. Study-level results and caveats: The 87-base-pair reads could not distinguish some IMGT-functional V segments, including TRBV6-2 and TRBV6-3, so those segments were excluded. Because counts were too low, about 15 rarely observed V segments, including chromosome 9 orphons, were left out of the earlier analysis of approximately 580 of the donors. A further reported finding was that TCR beta sequences accurately predicted the HLA-A and HLA-B alleles for most subjects in the first cohort. A later analysis associated about 17,000 TCR beta sequences with specific HLA alleles at a false discovery rate of 0.05. An earlier analysis of approximately 530 of the donors showed that most TCR beta V segments appeared in productive rearrangements either about 90% or about 30% of the time, which broadly matched IMGT annotations. Linkage disequilibrium might explain the correlated functional status among segregating V segments, but an unknown experimental factor could not be ruled out. According to a later analysis, parvovirus B19, influenza, CMV and Epstein-Barr virus appeared linked to several top co-occurrence clusters. Roughly uniform sequencing depth across donors was assumed in presence/absence analyses, although this assumption may not hold. Most TCR sequences were observed very rarely across donors, whereas some public TCRs were present in many individuals. For the cohort, immune exposure information was limited to CMV serostatus. Compared with equally common non-associated chains, HLA-associated TCR beta chains in a later analysis were more clonally expanded and had lower generation probabilities. A later genetic analysis associated a missense DCLRE1C variant with V-gene and J-gene trimming of TCR beta chains, and an independent cohort replicated the association. The classifier was reported to diagnose cytomegalovirus status with high specificity and sensitivity in both the original and validation cohorts. Because some donors lacked HLA typing at each locus, the association tests relied only on the typed subset. A total of 164 TCR beta chains were listed by the study as associated with cytomegalovirus. Compared with the approximately 720-donor mean, donors in an Asian-associated ancestry cluster had fewer N-insertions in productive TCRs, according to a later genetic analysis. A group of highly shared sequence variants was considered likely to be a technical artifact of the sequencing pipeline. Most CMV-associated TCR beta chains appeared to be HLA-restricted in a later analysis, and the HLA associations seemed to be driven largely by CMV exposure. The authors suggested that the approach could potentially be generalized to other disease states and immunological phenotypes. In a later analysis, the rate of TCR association differed among HLA loci, with DRB1 alleles having the most associated TCRs and HLA-C alleles having the fewest. This cohort had only TCR beta chains sequenced, and the lack of alpha or paired-chain data limited which features could be detected. Strong co-occurrence of HLA alleles, especially DR and DQ, made assigning TCR associations to individual alleles difficult. In vitro tests confirmed that three of the cytomegalovirus-associated TCR beta chains recognize cytomegalovirus antigens.

The library was generated by the immunoSEQ multiplex PCR assay. A mixture of 60 forward primers for TCR Vbeta segments and 13 reverse primers for TCR Jbeta segments was used in the multiplex PCR. A multiplex PCR assay on genomic DNA amplified the CDR3 region of rearranged TCR beta genes. Amplified TCR beta libraries were sequenced as 87-base-pair reads on the Illumina HiSeq System. Per the original workflow: In a later analysis, around 80 million unique TCR beta chains were counted across the 666 repertoires, and approximately 9.9 million of these chains were shared by at least two donors. Raw reads were error-corrected and collapsed into unique sequences with a nearest-neighbor algorithm that merged closely related sequences to remove PCR and sequencing errors. CDR3 sequences were aligned to IMGT reference sequences to assign V, D and J gene segments. For a sequence to be retained, a match of at least six nucleotides to both a V gene segment and a J gene segment was required. Rearrangements were called productive when the CDR3 lacked stop codons and stayed in frame with V and J; all others were non-productive. Following IMGT convention, CDR3 was defined as the stretch from the second conserved V-encoded cysteine to the conserved J-encoded phenylalanine. Sequences without an unambiguous match to a single V gene segment were excluded from the earlier analysis of almost 600 of the donors. An earlier analysis of 500 to 700 of the donors classified V segments as functional when productive rearrangements were above 56.7% and as segregating when the standard deviation between donors was above 5%. A statistical classification framework was built to diagnose cytomegalovirus status from the catalog of TCR beta chain sequences. V and J gene assignment, in a later analysis, came from comparing TCR nucleotide sequences with IMGT/GENE-DB human TR gene sequences. A later analysis assigned CDR3 sequences and most-parsimonious VDJ recombination scenarios with the TCRdist pipeline. A later analysis defined each TCR beta chain by its CDR3 amino acid sequence plus V-gene family, and excluded reads lacking a unique V-gene family. To address suspected cross-contamination and a sequencing artifact, a later analysis removed 592 highly shared, low-generation-probability nucleotide sequences. A later analysis calculated a clonal expansion index for each public chain from normalized within-repertoire ranks of inferred template counts. In a later analysis, generation probabilities were computed using a VDJ recombination model fitted to out-of-frame rearrangements, and the results were checked against IGoR. In a later analysis, TCR-TCR, TCR-HLA and TCR-CMV co-occurrence was scored with hypergeometric tests, and a repertoire-size bias correction was applied to TCR pairs. A later analysis estimated false discovery rates by permuting HLA or CMV assignments 20 times. In a later analysis, co-occurring TCRs were grouped using DBSCAN, and TCRdist sequence similarity was added for clustering within HLA-allele-positive subsets. Repertoires with fewer than 30,000 or more than 120,000 public chains, plus five repertoires with anomalous nucleotide sharing, were excluded from co-occurrence clustering. The source is immuneACCESS, and TCRdb retained only in-frame sequences with V and J called. Part of the clones is not carried over; for the studies checked, unresolved V genes explain less than half of this, and the remainder is unexplained. V and J calls and clone size are as listed in that table; D and trimming were resolved from the DNA. The sample table lists some 130,000 clones, 65% to 85% of them with a count of one. The ten most abundant clones make up about 1.5% of the sample.

On this clone itself: Its antigen is currently not known. Base-call qualities are not available, and no considerably larger clone is one nucleotide away.

In total, around 600 healthy bone marrow donors made up the cohort. Cohort members were all nominally healthy when sampled, although unrecorded immune exposures were likely present. The donor tested CMV seronegative, placing the donor among the approximately 400 seronegative members of the cohort. Each donor provided a peripheral blood sample, and peripheral blood mononuclear cells were used for TCR beta sequencing. The Qiagen DNeasy Blood Extraction Kit was used to extract genomic DNA from the blood cell samples. The V and J ends are trimmed by 8 bases and 2 bases, leaving 9 bases between them. From the cysteine through the phenylalanine, the CDR3 covers 11 amino acids. Just CDR3 DNA is preserved here, 33 bases in frame from base 1. CDR1 and CDR2 are read off the germline V gene (reference sequence) as GTSNPN and SVGIG.

The chain couples TRBV30 to TRBJ1-1; there is no confident call for the D gene. This clonotype was obtained from a woman under 30 in good health and CMV-seronegative. The sample comprised PBMCs. In nucleotides, the sequence is TGTGCCCGGGAGCACAACACTGAAGCTTTCTTT. The translation is CAREHNTEAFF. Full variable domain (CDR3 extended with the reference TRBV30 and TRBJ1-1 proteins): SQTIHQWPATLVQPVGSPLSLECTVEGTSNPNLYWYRQAAGRGLQLLFYSVGIGQISSEVPQNLSASRPQDRQFILSSKKLLLSDSGFYLCAREHNTEAFFGQGTRLTVV.